The source of this T cell receptor beta chain is a study of T cell changes during pregnancy in multiple sclerosis (dated by TCRdb to 2018 to 2020). Study-wide context: The study looked at changes in the T cell repertoire across pregnancy in women with multiple sclerosis.

There are 15 amino acids in the CDR3, from cysteine to phenylalanine inclusive. Solely the CDR3 DNA is kept, with 45 bases framed from the first base. V was cut back by 7 bases and J by 2 bases, leaving a gap of 17 bases between them. CDR1 SNHLY and CDR2 FYNNEI are derived from the germline V gene. In regard to this clone: Which antigen it targets is not known. No much larger clone is present one base from it, and per-base qualities are unavailable.

Preparation of the library involved the immunoSEQ multiplex PCR assay. This immuneACCESS table, as held by TCRdb, lists in-frame sequences with V and J called but not all clones. Of the missing ones, under half trace to an unresolved V gene in checked studies; the others have no known cause. The sample table contains roughly 18,000 clones; only one count was recorded for more than 75% of them. The top ten constitute about 1.3% of the sample. The chain joins TRBV2 to TRBJ1-2, with the D gene call left open. This TCR derives from a female donor in good health, enrolled as a control in a pregnancy study. Sequencing was performed on CD4+ T cells from peripheral blood mononuclear cells, taken in the first trimester of pregnancy. The DNA is as follows: TGTGCCAGCACCAAATCGGGGTCCGGGAACTATGGCTACACCTTC. Protein translation: CASTKSGSGNYGYTF.